This T cell receptor (beta chain) originates from a study of identical twins. Regarding the study as a whole: Reduced insertions were recorded for abundant cord blood beta clonotypes, with no such pattern in memory repertoires. Modelling approaches yielded underestimates of out-of-frame TCR alpha sharing between monozygotic twins. These conclusions were based on statistical analysis (cross-sectional, not following the same donors).

This clonotype was picked up many times. What it binds is not known. This CDR3 comprises 11 residues. Germline V CDR1 and CDR2: SQVTM, ANQGSEA. Trimming took 3 bases from V and 7 from J, leaving 9 bases between them. Addition of a universal primer site occurred through template switching, and cDNA carried unique molecular identifiers. TCRdb ran MiXCR on the 5' RACE reads and lists one entry per CDR3 protein. The sample lists some 710,000 distinct CDR3 sequences, over 5% occurring once. Sequencing was done on a sample of naive T cells sorted from blood. The chain links TRBV29-1 to TRBJ1-1; tentatively, D is TRBD1 (5 bases). This receptor was identified in a man in his late teens or twenties in good health. CDR3 DNA: TGCAGCGTTGAGAGACAGATTGAAGCTTTCTTT. Residues: CSVERQIEAFF.